Sequencing of this T cell receptor (beta chain) was carried out in a study of CD4 T cells in relation to SARS-CoV-2 and coronaviruses. Looking at the study overall: TCR beta CDR3s were sequenced after roughly nine-day antigen culture of PBMCs. Broader study findings: Monoreactive clones expanded significantly more to SARS-CoV-2 than crossreactive clones did. No donor gave both pre-pandemic and post-infection samples.

The table came from immunoSEQ multiplex PCR; TCRdb's copy has only in-frame clones and leaves some out. Of almost 30,000 clones detected, 70% to 85% appear once; the ten largest clones hold 14% to 15%. Trimming removed 0 bases at V and 2 bases at J, with 9 bases between. The CDR3 is 15 residues long. Looked up from germline, CDR1 is LGHNA and CDR2 is YNFKEQ. The unexposed donors gave CD4+ T cells in about 2010-2019, prior to COVID-19. After about ten days of culture, CD4+ T cells were isolated. Unexposed-donor CD4+ T cells were probed with SARS-CoV-2 S/N and four cold-coronavirus spikes, cells permitting. As for this clone: The antigen is not known.

The chain has TRBV4-2 and TRBJ2-3, with D hard to call. The TCR was taken from a human donor in good health. The specimen was CD4+ T cells from PBMCs, cultured in vitro. CDR3 region: CASSQDFRTTDTQYF. CDR3 nucleotide sequence: TGTGCCAGCAGCCAAGATTTTAGGACCACAGATACGCAGTATTTT.